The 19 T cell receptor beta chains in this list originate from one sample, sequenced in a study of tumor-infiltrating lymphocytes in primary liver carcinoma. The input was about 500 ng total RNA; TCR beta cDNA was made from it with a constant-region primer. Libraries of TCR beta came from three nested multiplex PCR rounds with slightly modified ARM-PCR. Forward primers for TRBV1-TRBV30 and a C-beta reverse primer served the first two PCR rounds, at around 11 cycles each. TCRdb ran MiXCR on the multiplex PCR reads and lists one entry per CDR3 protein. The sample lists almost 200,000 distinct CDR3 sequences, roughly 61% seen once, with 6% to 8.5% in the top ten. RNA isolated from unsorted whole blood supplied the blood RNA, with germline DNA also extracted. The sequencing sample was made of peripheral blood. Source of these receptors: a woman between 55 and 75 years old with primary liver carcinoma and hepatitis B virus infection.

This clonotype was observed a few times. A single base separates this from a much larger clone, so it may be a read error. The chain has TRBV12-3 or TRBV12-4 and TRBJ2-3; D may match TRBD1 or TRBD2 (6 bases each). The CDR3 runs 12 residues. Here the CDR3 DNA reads TGTGCCAACAGTACAGGGAGGGATACGCAGTATTTT. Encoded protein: CANSTGRDTQYF.

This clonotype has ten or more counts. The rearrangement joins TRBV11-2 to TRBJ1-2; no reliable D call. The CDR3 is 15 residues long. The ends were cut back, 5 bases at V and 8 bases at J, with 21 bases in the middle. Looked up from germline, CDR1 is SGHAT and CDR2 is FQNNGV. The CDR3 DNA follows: TGTGCCAGCAGCCCACTAGGCAGCTGGACGGGCGGCTACACCTTC. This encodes CASSPLGSWTGGYTF.

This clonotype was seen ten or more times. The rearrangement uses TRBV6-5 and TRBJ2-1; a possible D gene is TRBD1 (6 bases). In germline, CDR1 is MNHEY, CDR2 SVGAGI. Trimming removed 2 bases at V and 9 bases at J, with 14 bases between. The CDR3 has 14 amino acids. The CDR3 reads CASSYGDRLSEQFF. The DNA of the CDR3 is TGTGCCAGCAGTTACGGCGACAGGCTCAGTGAGCAGTTCTTC.

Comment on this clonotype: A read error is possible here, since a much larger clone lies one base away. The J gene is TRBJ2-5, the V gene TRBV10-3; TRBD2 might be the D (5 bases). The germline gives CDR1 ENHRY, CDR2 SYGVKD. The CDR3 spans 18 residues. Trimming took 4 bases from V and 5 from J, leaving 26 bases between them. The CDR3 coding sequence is TGTGCCATCAGTGGACCCACTAGGGTTTCAAAACCCGGGGAGACCCAGTACTTC. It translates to CAISGPTRVSKPGETQYF.

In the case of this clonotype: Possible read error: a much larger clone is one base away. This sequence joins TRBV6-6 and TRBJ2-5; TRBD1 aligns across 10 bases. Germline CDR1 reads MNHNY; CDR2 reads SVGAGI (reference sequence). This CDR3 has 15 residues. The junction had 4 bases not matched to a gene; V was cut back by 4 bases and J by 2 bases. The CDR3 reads CASSCRDRGQETQYF. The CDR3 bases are TGTGCCAGCAGTTGCCGGGACAGGGGTCAAGAGACCCAGTACTTC.

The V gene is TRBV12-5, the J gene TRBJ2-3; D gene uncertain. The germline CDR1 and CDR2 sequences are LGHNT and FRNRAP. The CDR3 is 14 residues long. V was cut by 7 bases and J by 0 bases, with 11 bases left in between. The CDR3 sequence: CASAVTTSTDTQYF. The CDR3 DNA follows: TGTGCTAGTGCGGTCACAACTAGCACAGATACGCAGTATTTT.

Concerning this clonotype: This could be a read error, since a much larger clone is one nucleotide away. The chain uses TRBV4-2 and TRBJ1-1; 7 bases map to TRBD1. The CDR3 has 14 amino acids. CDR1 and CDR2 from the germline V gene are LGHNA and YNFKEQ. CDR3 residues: CASSLTGSNAEAFF. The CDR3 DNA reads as TGTGCCAGCAGCCTGACAGGGTCGAACGCTGAAGCTTTCTTT.

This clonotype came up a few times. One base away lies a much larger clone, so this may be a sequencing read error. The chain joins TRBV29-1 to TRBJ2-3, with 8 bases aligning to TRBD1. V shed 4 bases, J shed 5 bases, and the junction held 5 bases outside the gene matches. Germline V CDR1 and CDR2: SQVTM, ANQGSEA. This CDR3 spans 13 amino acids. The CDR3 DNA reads TGCAGCGTTGGAATCAGGGGGCGAGATACGCAGTATTTT. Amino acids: CSVGIRGRDTQYF.

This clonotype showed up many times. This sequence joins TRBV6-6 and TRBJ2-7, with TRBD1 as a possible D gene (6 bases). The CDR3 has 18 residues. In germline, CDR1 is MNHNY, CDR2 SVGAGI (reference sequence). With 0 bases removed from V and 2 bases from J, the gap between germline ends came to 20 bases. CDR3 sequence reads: CASSYSTGSARATYEQYF. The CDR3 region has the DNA TGTGCCAGCAGTTACTCGACAGGATCGGCTAGGGCGACCTACGAGCAGTACTTC.

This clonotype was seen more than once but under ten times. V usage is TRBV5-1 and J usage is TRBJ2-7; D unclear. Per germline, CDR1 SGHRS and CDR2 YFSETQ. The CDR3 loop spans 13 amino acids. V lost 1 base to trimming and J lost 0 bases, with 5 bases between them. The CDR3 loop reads CASSLYSSYEQYF. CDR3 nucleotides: TGCGCCAGCAGCTTGTACAGCTCCTACGAGCAGTACTTC.

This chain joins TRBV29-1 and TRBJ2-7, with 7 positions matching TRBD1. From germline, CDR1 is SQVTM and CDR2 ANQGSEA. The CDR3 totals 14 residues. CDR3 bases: TGCGGCGCGCAGGATAGGGGGCGTGCCTCGGAGCAGTACTTC. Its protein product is CGAQDRGRASEQYF.

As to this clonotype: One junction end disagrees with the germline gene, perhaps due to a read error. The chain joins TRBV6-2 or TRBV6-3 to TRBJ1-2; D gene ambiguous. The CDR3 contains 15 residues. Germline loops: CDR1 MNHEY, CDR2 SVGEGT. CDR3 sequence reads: CAGSYSPEISEGHTF. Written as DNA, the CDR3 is TGTGCCGGCAGTTACTCGCCGGAGATTTCGGAAGGCCACACCTTC.

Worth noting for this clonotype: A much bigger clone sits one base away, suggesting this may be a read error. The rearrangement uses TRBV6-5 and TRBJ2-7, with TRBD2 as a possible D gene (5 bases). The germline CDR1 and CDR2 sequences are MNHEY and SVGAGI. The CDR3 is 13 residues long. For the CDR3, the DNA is TGTGTCAGCAGTAACACGAGGGCGAGGGAGCAGTACTTC. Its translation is CVSSNTRAREQYF.

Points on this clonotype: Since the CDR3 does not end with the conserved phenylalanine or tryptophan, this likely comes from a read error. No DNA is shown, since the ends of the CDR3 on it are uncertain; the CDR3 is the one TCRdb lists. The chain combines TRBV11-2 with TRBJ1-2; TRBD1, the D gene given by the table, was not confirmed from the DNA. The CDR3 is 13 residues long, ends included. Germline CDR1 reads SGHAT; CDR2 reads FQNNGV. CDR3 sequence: CASSSQGVGGYTI.

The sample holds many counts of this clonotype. The DNA for the CDR3 is TGTGCCAGCAGTCCCCAGGCAGCGGGTATCTATGGCTACACCTTC. Translating it yields CASSPQAAGIYGYTF. This chain uses TRBV12-3 or TRBV12-4 with TRBJ1-2; D unclear. The CDR3 totals 15 residues. The V end lost 5 bases, the J end lost 4 bases, and 17 bases lay between the germline ends.

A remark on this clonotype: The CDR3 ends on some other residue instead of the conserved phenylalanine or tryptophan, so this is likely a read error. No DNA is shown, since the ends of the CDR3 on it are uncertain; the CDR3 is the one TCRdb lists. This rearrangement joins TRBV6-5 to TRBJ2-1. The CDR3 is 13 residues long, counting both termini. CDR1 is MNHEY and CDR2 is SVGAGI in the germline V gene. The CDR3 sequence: CASSVGPYNEHFL.

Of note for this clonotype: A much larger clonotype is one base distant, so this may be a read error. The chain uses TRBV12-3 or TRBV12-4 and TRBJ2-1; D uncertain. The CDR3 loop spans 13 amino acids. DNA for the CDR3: TGTGCCAGCGGTTTAGTCGGCTACAATGAGCAGTTCTTC. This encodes CASGLVGYNEQFF.

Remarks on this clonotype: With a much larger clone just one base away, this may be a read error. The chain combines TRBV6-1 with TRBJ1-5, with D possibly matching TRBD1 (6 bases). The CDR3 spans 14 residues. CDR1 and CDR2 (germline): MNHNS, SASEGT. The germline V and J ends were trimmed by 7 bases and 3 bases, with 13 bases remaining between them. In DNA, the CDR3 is TGTGCCAGCACTGATTGGGGGGCCAATCAGCCCCAGCATTTT. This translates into CASTDWGANQPQHF.

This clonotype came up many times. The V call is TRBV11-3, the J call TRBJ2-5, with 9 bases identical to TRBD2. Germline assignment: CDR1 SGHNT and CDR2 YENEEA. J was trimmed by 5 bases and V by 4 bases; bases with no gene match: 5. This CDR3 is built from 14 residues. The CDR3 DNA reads TGTGCCAGCAGCTCTAGCGGGATGTTCGAGACCCAGTACTTC. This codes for CASSSSGMFETQYF. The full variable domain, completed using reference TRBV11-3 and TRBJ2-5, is EAGVVQSPRYKIIEKKQPVAFWCNPISGHNTLYWYLQNLGQGPELLIRYENEEAVDDSQLPKDRFSAERLKGVDSTLKIQPAELGDSAVYLCASSSSGMFETQYFGPGTRLLVL.